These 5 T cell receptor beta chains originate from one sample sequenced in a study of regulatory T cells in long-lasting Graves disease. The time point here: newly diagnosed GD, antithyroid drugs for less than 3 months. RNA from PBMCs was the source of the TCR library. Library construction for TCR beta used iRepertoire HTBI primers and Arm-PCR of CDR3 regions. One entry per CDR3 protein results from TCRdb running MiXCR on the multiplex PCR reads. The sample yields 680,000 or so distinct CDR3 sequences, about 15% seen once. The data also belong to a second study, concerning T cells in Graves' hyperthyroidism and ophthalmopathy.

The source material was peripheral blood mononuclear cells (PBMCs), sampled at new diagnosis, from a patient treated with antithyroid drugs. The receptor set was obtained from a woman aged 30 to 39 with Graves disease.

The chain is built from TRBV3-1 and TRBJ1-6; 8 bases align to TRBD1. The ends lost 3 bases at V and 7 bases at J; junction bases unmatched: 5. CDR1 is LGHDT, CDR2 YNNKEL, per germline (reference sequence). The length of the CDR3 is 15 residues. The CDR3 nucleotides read TGTGCCAGCAGCCAGCGACAGGGGATAAATTCACCCCTCCACTTT. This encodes CASSQRQGINSPLHF.

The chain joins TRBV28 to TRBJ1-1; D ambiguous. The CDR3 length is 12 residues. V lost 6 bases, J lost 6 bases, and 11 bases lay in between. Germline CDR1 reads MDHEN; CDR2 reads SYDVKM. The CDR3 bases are TGTGCCAGCAGACTCCCGGCGGCTGAAGCTTTCTTT. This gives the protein CASRLPAAEAFF.

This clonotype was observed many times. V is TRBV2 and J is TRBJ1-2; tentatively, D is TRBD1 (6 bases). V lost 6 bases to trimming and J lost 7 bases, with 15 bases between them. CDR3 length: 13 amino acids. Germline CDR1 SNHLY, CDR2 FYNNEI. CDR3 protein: CASSLRQEGGYTF. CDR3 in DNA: TGTGCCAGCAGCCTCAGACAGGAAGGTGGCTACACCTTC.

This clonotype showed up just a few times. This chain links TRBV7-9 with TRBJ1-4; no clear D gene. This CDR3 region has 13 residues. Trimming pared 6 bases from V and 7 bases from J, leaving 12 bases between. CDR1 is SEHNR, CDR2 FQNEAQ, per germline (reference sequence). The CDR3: CASRTEPREKLFF. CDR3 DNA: TGTGCCAGCAGGACGGAGCCGCGTGAAAAACTGTTTTTT.

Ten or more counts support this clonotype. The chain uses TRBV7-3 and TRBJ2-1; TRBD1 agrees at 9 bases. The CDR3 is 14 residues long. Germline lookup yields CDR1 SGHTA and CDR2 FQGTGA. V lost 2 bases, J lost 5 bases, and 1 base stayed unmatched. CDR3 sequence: CASSLGQGHNEQFF. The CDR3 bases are TGTGCCAGCAGCTTAGGACAGGGGCACAATGAGCAGTTCTTC.